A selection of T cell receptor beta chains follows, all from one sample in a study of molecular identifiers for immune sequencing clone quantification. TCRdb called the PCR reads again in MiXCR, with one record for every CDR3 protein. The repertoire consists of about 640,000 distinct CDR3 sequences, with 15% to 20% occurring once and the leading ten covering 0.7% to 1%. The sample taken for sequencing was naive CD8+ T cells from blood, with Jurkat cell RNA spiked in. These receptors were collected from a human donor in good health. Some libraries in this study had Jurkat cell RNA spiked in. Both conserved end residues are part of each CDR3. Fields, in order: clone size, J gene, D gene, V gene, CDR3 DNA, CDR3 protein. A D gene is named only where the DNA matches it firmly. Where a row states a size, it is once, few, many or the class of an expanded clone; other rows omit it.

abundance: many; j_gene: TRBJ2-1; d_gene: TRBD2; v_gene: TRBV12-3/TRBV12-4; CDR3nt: TGTGCCAGCAGCACCATAGCGGGGGAAGTGAATGAGCAGTTCTTC; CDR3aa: CASSTIAGEVNEQFF
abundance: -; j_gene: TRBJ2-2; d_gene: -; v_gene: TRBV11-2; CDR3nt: TGTGCCAGCAGCTTATACACCGGGGAGCTGCTTTTT; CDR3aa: CASSLYTGELLF
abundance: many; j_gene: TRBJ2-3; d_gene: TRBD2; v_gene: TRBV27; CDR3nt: TGTGCCAGCGGACTAGCGGGATTGTCAGATACGCAGTATTTT; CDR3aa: CASGLAGLSDTQYF
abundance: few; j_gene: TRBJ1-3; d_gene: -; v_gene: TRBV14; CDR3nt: TGTGCCAGCAGCCAATTTGATTTAGGGCACTCTGGAAACACCATATATTTT; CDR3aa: CASSQFDLGHSGNTIYF
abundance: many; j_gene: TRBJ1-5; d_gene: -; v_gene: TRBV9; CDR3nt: TGTGCCAGCAGCCCCACCGGGGACTACCAGCCCCAGCATTTT; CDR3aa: CASSPTGDYQPQHF
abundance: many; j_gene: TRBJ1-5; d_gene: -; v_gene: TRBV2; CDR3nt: TGTGCCAGCAGTGAAAGGGCTGGGTATAGCAATCAGCCCCAGCATTTT; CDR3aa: CASSERAGYSNQPQHF
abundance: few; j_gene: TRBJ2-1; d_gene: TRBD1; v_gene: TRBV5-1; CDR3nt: TGCGCCAGCAGCTTGGCCACAGGGGGCGATGAGCAGTTCTTC; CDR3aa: CASSLATGGDEQFF
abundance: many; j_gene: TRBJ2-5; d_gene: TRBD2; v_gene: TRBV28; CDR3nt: TGTGCCAGCAGAAGAGCGGGAGGGGGAGAGACCCAGTACTTC; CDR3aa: CASRRAGGGETQYF
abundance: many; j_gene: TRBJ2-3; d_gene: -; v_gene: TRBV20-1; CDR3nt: TGCAGTGCCCCAGAGTATGGAGATACGCAGTATTTT; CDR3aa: CSAPEYGDTQYF
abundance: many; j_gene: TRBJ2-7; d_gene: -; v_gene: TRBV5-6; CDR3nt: TGTGCCAGCAGCCCAGTAGGGGTAATCGAGCAGTACTTC; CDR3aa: CASSPVGVIEQYF
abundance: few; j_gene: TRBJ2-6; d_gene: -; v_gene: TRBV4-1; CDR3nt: TGCGCCAGCAGCTACCGAGGGGCCAACGTCCTGACTTTC; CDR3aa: CASSYRGANVLTF
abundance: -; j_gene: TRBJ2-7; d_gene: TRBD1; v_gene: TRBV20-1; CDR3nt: TGCAGTGCTAGGGACCGGGACAGGGCAGTTATGTCCTACGAGCAGTACTTC; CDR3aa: CSARDRDRAVMSYEQYF
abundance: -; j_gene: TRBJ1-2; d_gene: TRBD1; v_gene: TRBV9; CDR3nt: TGTGCCAGCACCGCCGGGCTGTGGACAGGGAATGACGGCTACACCTTC; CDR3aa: CASTAGLWTGNDGYTF
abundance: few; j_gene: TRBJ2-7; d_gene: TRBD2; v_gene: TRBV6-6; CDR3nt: TGTGCCAGCAGCCCCCCGGGCGGGAGGACGTCCTACGAGCAGTACTTC; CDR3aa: CASSPPGGRTSYEQYF
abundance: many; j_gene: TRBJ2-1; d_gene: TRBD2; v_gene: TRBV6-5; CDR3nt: TGTGCCAGCAGTTACTCGAGTCCTTGGGCGGGGGGCTACAATGAGCAGTTCTTC; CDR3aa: CASSYSSPWAGGYNEQFF
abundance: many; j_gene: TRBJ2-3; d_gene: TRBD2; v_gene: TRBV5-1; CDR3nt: TGCGCCAGCGGCTGGACTAGCGGGAACACAGATACGCAGTATTTT; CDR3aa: CASGWTSGNTDTQYF
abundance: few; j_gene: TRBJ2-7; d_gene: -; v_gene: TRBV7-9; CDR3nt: TGTGCCAGCAGCTCCCTACCAGATTACGAGCAGTACTTC; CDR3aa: CASSSLPDYEQYF
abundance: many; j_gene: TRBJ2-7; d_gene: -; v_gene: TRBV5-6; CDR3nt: TGTGCCAGCAGCTTGGGGTATGGTACCAGAAATAGCGAGCAGTACTTC; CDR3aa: CASSLGYGTRNSEQYF
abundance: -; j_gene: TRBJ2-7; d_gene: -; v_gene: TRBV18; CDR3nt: TGTGCCAGCTCATCCGGGGGATTCTACGAGCAGTACTTC; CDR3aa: CASSSGGFYEQYF
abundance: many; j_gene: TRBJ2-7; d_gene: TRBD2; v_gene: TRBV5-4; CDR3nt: TGTGCCAGCAGCCCGCGGGAGGTACCCTACGAGCAGTACTTC; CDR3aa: CASSPREVPYEQYF
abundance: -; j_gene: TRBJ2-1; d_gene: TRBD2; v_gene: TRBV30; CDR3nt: TGTGCCTGGGGGACTAGCGGGGGCCTTTTGGGGAAGTTCTTC; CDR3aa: CAWGTSGGLLGKFF
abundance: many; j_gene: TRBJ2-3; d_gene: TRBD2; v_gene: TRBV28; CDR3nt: TGTGCCAGCAGTTTCCGACTAGCGGGGATCACAGATACGCAGTATTTT; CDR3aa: CASSFRLAGITDTQYF
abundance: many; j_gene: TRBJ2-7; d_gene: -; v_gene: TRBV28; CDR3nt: TGTGCCAGCAGCTTAGACAGGAAGGTCTACGAGCAGTACTTC; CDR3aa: CASSLDRKVYEQYF
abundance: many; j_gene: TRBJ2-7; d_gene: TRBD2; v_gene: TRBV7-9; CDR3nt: TGTGCCAGCAGCCGTAAGACTAGCGGGAAATACGAGCAGTACTTC; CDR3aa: CASSRKTSGKYEQYF
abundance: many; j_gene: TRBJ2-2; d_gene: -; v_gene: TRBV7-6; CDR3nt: TGTGCCAGCAGCTTACTTTCGACCGGGGAGCTGTTTTTT; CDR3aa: CASSLLSTGELFF
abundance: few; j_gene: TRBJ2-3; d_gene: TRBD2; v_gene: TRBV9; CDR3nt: TGTGCCAGCAGCGTAGGGACTAGCGGGCCTGGGACAGATACGCAGTATTTT; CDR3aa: CASSVGTSGPGTDTQYF